One and the same sample provided the 30 T cell receptor beta chains below, sequenced in a study of cytomegalovirus exposure and HLA in healthy donors. The PCR made use of 60 Vbeta and 13 Jbeta primers. Libraries were prepared by immunoSEQ multiplex PCR; TCRdb keeps only in-frame clonotypes and omits some of them. The sample records around 120,000 clones, about 80% being singletons. Material: PBMCs. The receptor set was obtained from a woman aged 35 to 49 in good health and CMV-seropositive.

The V call is TRBV4-3, the J call TRBJ2-1; TRBD2 matches 7 bases. The CDR3 length is 17 residues. Germline CDR1 and CDR2: LGHNA and YSLEER. J gave up 6 bases and V 0 bases, and 11 bases lay outside the gene matches. The CDR3 DNA is TGCGCCAGCAGCCAAGACCTCCGGGACTACCAGTCCAATGAGCAGTTCTTC. Encoded protein: CASSQDLRDYQSNEQFF.

The gene calls are TRBV7-2 and TRBJ1-2, with TRBD1 identical over 8 bases. CDR1 and CDR2 (germline): SGHTA, FQGNSA. The J segment lost 0 bases and the V segment lost 5 bases, leaving 11 bases of the junction unmatched. CDR3 length equals 17 residues. The CDR3 spells CASSLPGQGGTNYGYTF. The CDR3 coding sequence is TGTGCCAGCAGCCTTCCCGGACAGGGCGGGACTAACTATGGCTACACCTTC.

In its sample, this clone was seen once. This chain links TRBV4-1 with TRBJ1-4; D not resolved. The germline V gene has CDR1 MGHRA and CDR2 YSYEKL. V was cut by 0 bases and J by 0 bases, with 8 bases left in between. There are 16 residues in the CDR3. CDR3 coding DNA: TGCGCCAGCAGCCAAGATGGAGGAGCAACTAATGAAAAACTGTTTTTT. It translates to CASSQDGGATNEKLFF.

V and J are TRBV25-1 and TRBJ1-4; 7 nucleotides agree with TRBD1. Trimming cost V 3 bases and J 7 bases; bases outside gene matches: 8. CDR1 is MGHDK and CDR2 is SYGVNS in the germline V gene. This CDR3 has 15 amino acids. CDR3 DNA: TGTGCCAGCAGTGATCCAACAGGGGCGGGTGAAAAACTGTTTTTT. This codes for CASSDPTGAGEKLFF.

This clone was seen once. This chain connects TRBV10-3 to TRBJ2-2, with TRBD1 as a possible D gene (6 bases). The CDR3 is made up of 14 amino acids. V was pared by 0 bases and J by 5 bases, with 7 bases between. CDR1 and CDR2 (germline): ENHRY, SYGVKD. In nucleotides, the CDR3 is TGTGCCATCAGTGAGTCGGGGACAACCGGGGAGCTGTTTTTT. This codes for CAISESGTTGELFF.

This chain links TRBV11-2 with TRBJ2-2, with a tentative D call TRBD1 (6 bases). V dropped 4 bases and J dropped 6 bases, with 18 bases sitting between them. This CDR3 is built from 16 residues. The V gene's germline CDR1 is SGHAT and CDR2 FQNNGV. The CDR3 DNA is TGTGCCAGCAGCTCACCAGAATCTCAGGGGCCCGGGGAGCTGTTTTTT. Amino acids: CASSSPESQGPGELFF.

This clone has just a few counts. V is TRBV5-1 and J is TRBJ2-2; possible D gene TRBD1, 7 bases. The germline V and J ends were trimmed by 7 bases and 2 bases, with 15 bases remaining between them. CDR1 and CDR2 (germline): SGHRS, YFSETQ. The CDR3 totals 15 residues. CDR3 bases: TGCGCCAGCCGGGAGTCAGGGGGAAACACCGGGGAGCTGTTTTTT. It is translated as CASRESGGNTGELFF.

This chain links TRBV5-3 with TRBJ2-7; the match to TRBD1 covers 11 bases. Being an ORF, TRBV5-3 has a function that is uncertain. V gave up 4 bases and J gave up 3 bases; unmatched junction bases: 6. The CDR3 totals 15 residues. Written as DNA, the CDR3 is TGTGCCAGAAGCGTCGCCGGGACAGGGGGCTACGAGCAGTACTTC. This gives the protein CARSVAGTGGYEQYF.

The rearrangement uses TRBV6-5 and TRBJ1-2, with TRBD1 matching over 9 bases. This CDR3 is 15 amino acids long. V lost 7 bases to trimming and J lost 5 bases; unmatched junction nucleotides: 11. Per the germline V gene, CDR1 is MNHEY and CDR2 is SVGAGI. This chain's CDR3 is CASKTGQGTIYGYTF. The CDR3 DNA reads as TGTGCCAGCAAAACCGGACAGGGGACGATATATGGCTACACCTTC.

V usage is TRBV6-1 and J usage is TRBJ1-2, with a possible D match to TRBD1 (5 bases). The V gene lost 6 bases and the J gene lost 7 bases, with 9 bases spanning the gap. The CDR3 length is 11 residues. Germline assignment: CDR1 MNHNS and CDR2 SASEGT. The CDR3 DNA follows: TGTGCCAGCAGGGGGGAGGGTGGCTACACCTTC. Protein sequence: CASRGEGGYTF.

The chain joins TRBV2 to TRBJ1-1, with 9 bases that match TRBD1. The trim removed 5 bases at V and 1 base at J, leaving 5 bases unmatched. Germline assignment: CDR1 SNHLY and CDR2 FYNNEI. The CDR3 is made up of 15 amino acids. CDR3 in amino acids: CASSLWTGENTEAFF. DNA for the CDR3: TGTGCCAGCAGTCTTTGGACAGGGGAGAACACTGAAGCTTTCTTT. The full variable domain, its missing parts supplied by reference TRBV2 and TRBJ1-1, is EPEVTQTPSHQVTQMGQEVILRCVPISNHLYFYWYRQILGQKVEFLVSFYNNEISEKSEIFDDQFSVERPDGSNFTLKIRSTKLEDSAMYFCASSLWTGENTEAFFGQGTRLTVV.

The V gene is TRBV7-4, the J gene TRBJ2-7, with D unclear. Germline CDR1 is SGHVT and CDR2 is SQSDAQ. With 5 bases removed from V and 2 bases from J, the gap between germline ends came to 16 bases. The CDR3 loop spans 15 amino acids. This chain's CDR3 is CASSEIRAITYEQYF. The DNA of the CDR3 is TGTGCCAGCAGCGAAATAAGAGCGATTACCTACGAGCAGTACTTC.

The gene calls are TRBV7-3 and TRBJ2-1, with TRBD2 matching over 12 bases. Per the germline V gene, CDR1 is SGHTA and CDR2 is FQGTGA. CDR3 length: 16 residues. V was clipped by 3 bases and J by 3 bases; unmatched bases: 3. In nucleotides, the CDR3 is TGTGCCAGCAGCTTGACTAGCGGGGGCCACTACAATGAGCAGTTCTTC. Residues: CASSLTSGGHYNEQFF.

The chain recombines TRBV9 with TRBJ2-5; 13 bases agree with TRBD2. J lost 4 bases, V lost 4 bases, and 4 bases had no gene match. The CDR3 is 15 amino acids. The germline V gene encodes CDR1 SGDLS and CDR2 YYNGEE. The CDR3 region has the DNA TGTGCCAGCAGCCCATGGACTAGCGGGGGAGAGACCCAGTACTTC. Translated: CASSPWTSGGETQYF.

The chain links TRBV5-1 to TRBJ2-7, with D uncertain. The CDR3 runs 11 residues. Per germline, CDR1 SGHRS and CDR2 YFSETQ. Trimming removed 4 bases at V and 5 bases at J, with 7 bases between. The CDR3 DNA reads as TGCGCCAGCAGCGAGAGCCACGAGCAGTACTTC. Encoded protein: CASSESHEQYF. Based on the CDR3 plus reference TRBV5-1 and TRBJ2-7, the full variable domain is KAGVTQTPRYLIKTRGQQVTLSCSPISGHRSVSWYQQTPGQGLQFLFEYFSETQRNKGNFPGRFSGRQFSNSRSEMNVSTLELGDSALYLCASSESHEQYFGPGTRLTVT.

The rearrangement links TRBV15 to TRBJ2-1; D gene ambiguous. The CDR3 has 13 residues. The V gene lost 1 base and the J gene lost 8 bases, with 9 bases spanning the gap. The germline V gene has CDR1 LNHNV and CDR2 YYDKDF (reference sequence). The CDR3 nucleotides are TGTGCCACCAGCAGAGCCACACGGGATGAGCAGTTCTTC. It encodes CATSRATRDEQFF.

About this clone: A junction end diverges from the germline sequence, so it may reflect a read error. The genes are TRBV7-7 and TRBJ2-1, with 10 bases matching TRBD2. CDR3 length: 16 amino acids. Germline V gives CDR1 SSHAT, CDR2 FNYEAQ (reference sequence). CDR3 loop: CASSLALAGVGIEQFF. As DNA, the CDR3 is TGTGCTAGCAGCTTAGCCCTAGCGGGAGTTGGGATCGAGCAGTTCTTC.

The chain has TRBV7-2 and TRBJ2-5, with 10 bases lining up with TRBD1. The CDR3 is 15 residues long. The trim removed 5 bases at V and 2 bases at J, leaving 5 bases unmatched. CDR1 is SGHTA, CDR2 FQGNSA, per germline. The CDR3 loop reads CASSADRGPQETQYF. The CDR3 DNA reads as TGTGCCAGCAGCGCAGACAGGGGGCCTCAAGAGACCCAGTACTTC.

This sequence joins TRBV11-2 and TRBJ1-2; D possibly corresponds to TRBD1 (6 bases). The V end was cut by 5 bases, the J end by 4 bases, with 17 bases between. The germline V gene encodes CDR1 SGHAT and CDR2 FQNNGV. The CDR3 contains 15 residues. CDR3 bases: TGTGCCAGCAGCCCTAATATCCAGGGGTCCTATGGCTACACCTTC. Protein sequence: CASSPNIQGSYGYTF.

The rearrangement joins TRBV5-4 to TRBJ1-4; D is unresolved. CDR3 length: 13 residues. V was pared by 3 bases and J by 8 bases, with 11 bases between. The germline V gene has CDR1 SGHNT and CDR2 YYREEE (reference sequence). CDR3 sequence: CASSSAREEKLFF. DNA of the CDR3: TGTGCCAGCAGCTCAGCACGGGAAGAAAAACTGTTTTTT.

This sequence joins TRBV5-6 and TRBJ2-3, with a possible D match to TRBD2 (6 bases). The germline gives CDR1 SGHDT, CDR2 YYEEEE. Between the trimmed V and J ends, which lost 6 bases and 9 bases, there was a span of 20 bases. The CDR3 totals 14 residues. The CDR3 sequence: CASTYTGVRWTQYF. CDR3 in DNA: TGTGCCAGCACCTATACGGGGGTACGGTGGACGCAGTATTTT.

This sequence joins TRBV7-8 and TRBJ1-2; 7 nucleotides line up with TRBD1. CDR1 SGHVS and CDR2 FQNEAQ come from the germline V gene. The length of the CDR3 is 14 residues. Trimming at V came to 0 bases and at J to 2 bases, leaving 0 bases not matched to a gene. This CDR3 is CASSLATGNYGYTF. For the CDR3, the DNA is TGTGCCAGCAGCTTAGCGACAGGGAACTATGGCTACACCTTC.

Worth noting for this clone: No DNA is shown, since the ends of the CDR3 on it are uncertain; the CDR3 is the one TCRdb lists. The rearrangement links TRBV4-1 to TRBJ2-3; the table names TRBD2, a call not compared with the DNA. From germline, CDR1 is MGHRA and CDR2 YSYEKL. The CDR3 totals 17 residues, both ends included. The chain's CDR3 is CASSQFGAGTSGDTQYF.

This chain joins TRBV19 and TRBJ2-7; D gene unclear. The germline gives CDR1 LNHDA, CDR2 SQIVND (reference sequence). Trimming left V 5 bases short and J 2 bases short, with 13 bases between. The CDR3 is 14 amino acids. CDR3 coding DNA: TGTGCCAGTAGTTCCGACTGGCCAGCCTACGAGCAGTACTTC. This codes for CASSSDWPAYEQYF.

About this clone: Other DNA sequences from this sample encode an identical CDR3 as well. J is TRBJ2-5 and V is TRBV5-6; TRBD2 matches 10 bases. Per germline, CDR1 SGHDT and CDR2 YYEEEE. Germline trimming cut 0 bases from V and 3 bases from J; bases unmatched to any gene: 2. The CDR3 totals 15 residues. Here the CDR3 reads CASSLDLAGEETQYF. CDR3 DNA: TGTGCCAGCAGCTTGGACCTAGCGGGGGAAGAGACCCAGTACTTC.

V usage is TRBV2 and J usage is TRBJ2-5; D perhaps matches TRBD1 (5 bases). Trimming removed 6 bases at V and 5 bases at J, with 13 bases between. Germline lookup yields CDR1 SNHLY and CDR2 FYNNEI. The length of the CDR3 is 13 residues. This CDR3 is CASSPEQGETQYF. As DNA, the CDR3 is TGTGCCAGCAGCCCGGAGCAGGGCGAGACCCAGTACTTC.

The chain employs TRBV2 and TRBJ2-3, with D possibly matching TRBD1 (6 bases). Germline CDR1 reads SNHLY; CDR2 reads FYNNEI. The CDR3 has 15 amino acids. V lost 6 bases and J lost 1, with 14 bases in between. CDR3 residues: CASRLRDKRTDTQYF. The CDR3 nucleotides are TGTGCCAGCAGACTCCGGGACAAACGCACAGATACGCAGTATTTT.

This clone was seen a handful of times. The gene calls are TRBV5-1 and TRBJ2-3; 13 bases line up with TRBD2. The J segment lost 1 base and the V segment lost 6 bases, leaving 5 bases of the junction unmatched. Germline V CDR1 and CDR2: SGHRS, YFSETQ. The CDR3 has 16 residues. The CDR3 region has the DNA TGCGCCAGCAATGAAGGGACTAGCGGGGGCACAGATACGCAGTATTTT. Translated: CASNEGTSGGTDTQYF.

The rearrangement uses TRBV11-2 and TRBJ1-1, with 9 bases lining up with TRBD1. CDR1 SGHAT and CDR2 FQNNGV come from the germline V gene. The CDR3 contains 15 residues. V lost 5 bases, J lost 4 bases, and 8 bases stayed unmatched. The CDR3 here is CASSVRQGDATEAFF. Here the CDR3 DNA reads TGTGCCAGCAGCGTCCGACAGGGGGATGCCACTGAAGCTTTCTTT.

This clone was counted a single time. The genes are TRBV10-3 and TRBJ1-2; 9 bases fit TRBD1. Germline CDR1 is ENHRY and CDR2 is SYGVKD. This CDR3 spans 13 amino acids. Germline trimming cut 8 bases from V and 10 bases from J; bases unmatched to any gene: 11. The CDR3 DNA follows: TGTGCCATCTCGGAACGGGACAGGGTGGACTACACCTTC. It is translated as CAISERDRVDYTF.